This T cell receptor beta chain appears in the sequencing data of a study of T cell repertoires in ileal Crohn's disease. Study results and limitations: Compared with non-smokers, active smokers at surgery showed more clonal expansions.

This CDR3 has 13 residues. The V and J ends lost 4 bases and 5 bases, in that order; junction bases with no gene match: 3. Germline values: CDR1 KGHSH, CDR2 LQKENI. With regard to this clone: The antigen remains unidentified.

TCRdb's table, derived via immunoSEQ multiplex PCR, lists solely in-frame clones and lacks some. The sample contains 8,500 to 14,000 clones, over 60% of which appear only once. This TCR was recovered from an adult with Crohn's disease. This chain uses TRBV18 with TRBJ1-1; 8 nucleotides line up with TRBD1. The sample taken for sequencing was ileal tissue. This CDR3 is CASSLQGATEAFF. Here the CDR3 DNA reads TGTGCCAGCTCACTGCAGGGGGCGACTGAAGCTTTCTTT. The variable domain in full, completed from reference TRBV18 and TRBJ1-1, reads NAGVMQNPRHLVRRRGQEARLRCSPMKGHSHVYWYRQLPEEGLKFMVYLQKENIIDESGMPKERFSAEFPKEGPSILRIQQVVRGDSAAYFCASSLQGATEAFFGQGTRLTVV.